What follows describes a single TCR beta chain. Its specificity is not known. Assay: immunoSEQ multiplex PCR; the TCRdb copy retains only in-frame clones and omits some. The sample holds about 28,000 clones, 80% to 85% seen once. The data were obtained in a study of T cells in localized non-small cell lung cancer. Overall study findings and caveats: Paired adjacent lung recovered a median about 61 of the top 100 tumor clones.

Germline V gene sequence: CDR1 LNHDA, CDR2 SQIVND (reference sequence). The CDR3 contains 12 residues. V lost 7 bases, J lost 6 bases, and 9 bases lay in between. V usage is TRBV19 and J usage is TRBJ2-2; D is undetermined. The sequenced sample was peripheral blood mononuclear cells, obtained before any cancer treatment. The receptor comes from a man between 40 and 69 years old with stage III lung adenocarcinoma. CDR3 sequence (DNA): TGTGCCAGTACCGGCTTCCCCGGGGAGCTGTTTTTT. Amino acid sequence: CASTGFPGELFF.